The present T cell receptor beta chain was sequenced within a study of blood T cell repertoires in COVID-19. Whole-study context: From the United States, Italy and Spain came samples of acute and convalescent COVID-19. PBMCs, B-cell-depleted T cells, or T cells were the source of the cDNA or gDNA that made up the material.

A few counts support this clone. In the original workflow: Quantification of nucleated cells was approximated via reference gene primer amplification. Profiling relied on immunoSEQ multiplex PCR, and the TCRdb table lists in-frame clones only, not all of them. Clone size and V and J calls were adopted from that table, with D and trimming inferred from the DNA. The sample contains about 240,000 clones, 70% to 85% of which appear only once. Germline loops: CDR1 KGHSH, CDR2 LQKENI. The CDR3 has 16 residues. V was pared by 6 bases and J by 0 bases, with 9 bases of the junction left unmatched. The chain recombines TRBV18 with TRBJ1-1, with 8 bases aligning to TRBD1. What was sequenced was peripheral blood. This TCR derives from a woman at least 80 years old with acute or convalescent COVID-19. The CDR3 sequence is CASSPGQGRLNTEAFF. Written as DNA, the CDR3 is TGTGCCAGCTCGCCTGGACAGGGCCGGCTGAACACTGAAGCTTTCTTT. The full variable domain, rest sourced from reference TRBV18 and TRBJ1-1, is NAGVMQNPRHLVRRRGQEARLRCSPMKGHSHVYWYRQLPEEGLKFMVYLQKENIIDESGMPKERFSAEFPKEGPSILRIQQVVRGDSAAYFCASSPGQGRLNTEAFFGQGTRLTVV.